Listed below are T cell receptor beta chains from one sample, sequenced in a study of T-cell reconstitution after alpha-beta-depleted transplantation in children. TCRdb passed the PCR reads through MiXCR, listing each CDR3 protein once. In the table there are 700,000 to 950,000 distinct CDR3 sequences, roughly 16% of which are singletons. The sequencing used PBMCs, mostly from graft donor cells, collected 360 days after TCRalphabeta/CD19-depleted stem cell transplant. The receptors stem from a male patient younger than 18 who had a stem cell transplant for acute lymphoblastic leukemia, so the T cells may come from the graft donor. Each CDR3 is given with its conserved first and last residue. Each record gives: V gene, J gene, D gene, clone size, CDR3 DNA, CDR3 protein. The D gene is left open where the match is weak. A clone size is listed for some rows: how often the clone was seen (once, few, many), or a class if it is expanded.

>TRBV30|TRBJ2-1|TRBD2|-
TGTGCCCTAAGCGGGGTACTCTACAATGAGCAGTTCTTC
CALSGVLYNEQFF
>TRBV4-2|TRBJ2-2|-|-
TGTGCCAGCAGCCAATTCGAGGAGAAATCCGGGGAGCTGTTTTTT
CASSQFEEKSGELFF
>TRBV7-9|TRBJ2-7|-|-
TGTGCCAGCAGCCAACAGGGTCACTACGAGCAGTACTTC
CASSQQGHYEQYF
>TRBV20-1|TRBJ2-1|-|-
TGCAGTGCTAGTGGCGGGCCTCCCTACAATGAGCAGTTCTTC
CSASGGPPYNEQFF
>TRBV7-2|TRBJ2-7|TRBD2|-
TGTGCCAGCAGCCCGGGGAGCGGGACCAACGAGCAGTACTTC
CASSPGSGTNEQYF
>TRBV9|TRBJ2-1|TRBD2|many
TGTGCCAGCAGCGTAGCCCTAGCGGGAGGTCAAGAGCAGTTCTTC
CASSVALAGGQEQFF
>TRBV20-1|TRBJ1-5|-|-
TGCAGTGCTAGAGAAGTCCAGGGTTTGAATCAGCCCCAGCATTTT
CSAREVQGLNQPQHF
>TRBV2|TRBJ1-2|-|-
TGTGCCAGCAGTGAAGCTCCACCCTATGGCTACACCTTC
CASSEAPPYGYTF
>TRBV4-1|TRBJ2-1|TRBD1|few
TGCGCCAGCAGCCAACCGGGACAGGGAGTTTACAATGAGCAGTTCTTC
CASSQPGQGVYNEQFF
>TRBV12-3/TRBV12-4|TRBJ2-1|TRBD1|few
TGTGCCAGCAGTTTCGCCGGGACAGGGGACTACAATGAGCAGTTCTTC
CASSFAGTGDYNEQFF
>TRBV24-1|TRBJ2-5|-|-
TGTGCCACCAGTGATTTCAGGGAGACCCAGTACTTC
CATSDFRETQYF
>TRBV5-8|TRBJ1-2|-|-
TGTGCCAGCAGCGACTACTCGGGAACCTATGGCTACACCTTC
CASSDYSGTYGYTF
>TRBV7-9|TRBJ2-1|-|-
TGTGCCAGCCATCCATTAATTTACAATGAGCAGTTCTTC
CASHPLIYNEQFF
>TRBV12-3/TRBV12-4|TRBJ2-1|TRBD1|many
TGTGCCAGCAGTCCGCGGCAGGGGGCCTACAATGAGCAGTTCTTC
CASSPRQGAYNEQFF
>TRBV29-1|TRBJ2-5|TRBD2|-
TGCAGCGTGGCCGGGACTAGCGGGAGGATCCAAGAGACCCAGTACTTC
CSVAGTSGRIQETQYF
>TRBV29-1|TRBJ2-1|-|many
TGCACCATCGTAACACACTCCTACAATGAGCAGTTCTTC
CTIVTHSYNEQFF
>TRBV30|TRBJ1-2|-|-
TGTGCCTGGAGTGTCAGGGACTCGAGGGGCTACACCTTC
CAWSVRDSRGYTF
>TRBV27|TRBJ1-2|TRBD1|few
TGTGCCAGCAGTAAAGGACAGGACTTCTATGGCTACACCTTC
CASSKGQDFYGYTF
>TRBV5-1|TRBJ2-3|-|-
TGCGCCAGCAGCTCCTACTCGGAGGGGACAGATACGCAGTATTTT
CASSSYSEGTDTQYF
>TRBV11-1|TRBJ2-1|TRBD2|-
TGTGCCAGCAGCTTAGCGCCGTTTGGGACTAGCGGCTACAATGAGCAGTTCTTC
CASSLAPFGTSGYNEQFF
>TRBV4-1|TRBJ2-3|-|few
TGCGCCAGCAGCCATCTAGGGGCGGGCGATTCCACAGATACGCAGTATTTT
CASSHLGAGDSTDTQYF
>TRBV5-1|TRBJ2-7|-|many
TGCGCCAGCAGCTTGGCCGCAGGGGCACCCTACGAGCAGTACTTC
CASSLAAGAPYEQYF
>TRBV20-1|TRBJ2-7|-|few
TGCAGTGCTAGGCCAACAGGGAGGGCCTACGAGCAGTACTTC
CSARPTGRAYEQYF